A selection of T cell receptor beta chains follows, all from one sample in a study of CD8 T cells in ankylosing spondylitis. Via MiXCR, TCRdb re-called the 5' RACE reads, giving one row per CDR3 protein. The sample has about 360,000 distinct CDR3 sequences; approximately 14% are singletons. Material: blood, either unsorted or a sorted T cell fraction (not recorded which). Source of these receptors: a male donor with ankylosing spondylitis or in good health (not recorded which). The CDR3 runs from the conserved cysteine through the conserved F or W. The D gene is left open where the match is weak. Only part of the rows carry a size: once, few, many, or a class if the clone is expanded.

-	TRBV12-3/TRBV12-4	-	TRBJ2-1	TGTGCCAGCATCTCCGGCTCATACAATGAGCAGTTCTTC	CASISGSYNEQFF
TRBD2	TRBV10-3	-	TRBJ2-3	TGTGCCATCAGTTCTAGCGGGGGACTCACAGATACGCAGTATTTT	CAISSSGGLTDTQYF
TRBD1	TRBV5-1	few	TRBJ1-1	TGCGCCAGCAGCTTGGAGGCAGGGGGGTTGAACACTGAAGCTTTCTTT	CASSLEAGGLNTEAFF
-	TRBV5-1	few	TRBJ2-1	TGCGCCAGCAGGGGAATTAATGAGCAGTTCTTC	CASRGINEQFF
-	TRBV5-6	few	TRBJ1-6	TGTGCCAGCAGCTTGGTTACCCCGGGATCACCCCTCCACTTT	CASSLVTPGSPLHF
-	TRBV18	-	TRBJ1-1	TGTGCCAGCTCACCCAGCGGGGCGTCGAACACTGAAGCTTTCTTT	CASSPSGASNTEAFF
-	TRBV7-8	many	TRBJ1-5	TGTGCCAGCAGCTTTGGGGTGTACAATCAGCCCCAGCATTTT	CASSFGVYNQPQHF
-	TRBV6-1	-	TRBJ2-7	TGTGCCAGCAGTCGCGCCAGGGTTACCTACGAGCAGTACTTC	CASSRARVTYEQYF
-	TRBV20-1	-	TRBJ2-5	TGCAGTGCTAGAGCTATGATGGAAGAGACCCAGTACTTC	CSARAMMEETQYF
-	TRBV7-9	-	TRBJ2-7	TGTGCCAGCAGTTCCACTACGGGGATCTACGAGCAGTACTTC	CASSSTTGIYEQYF
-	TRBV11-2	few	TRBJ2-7	TGTGCCAGCAGCTTAGAAGTTAGGGGGGGTGAGCAGTACTTC	CASSLEVRGGEQYF
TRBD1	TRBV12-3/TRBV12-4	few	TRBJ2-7	TGTGCCAGCAGTACCCGGGACAGGGGGCACGAGCAGTACTTC	CASSTRDRGHEQYF
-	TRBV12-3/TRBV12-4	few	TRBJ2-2	TGTGCCAGCAGTTTAGGACTCAGTCAGTTTTTT	CASSLGLSQFF
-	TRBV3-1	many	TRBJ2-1	TGTGCCAGCAGCCAAGGGGGCAATGAGCAGTTCTTC	CASSQGGNEQFF
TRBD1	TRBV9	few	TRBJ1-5	TGTGCCAGCAGCGTAGGAGGGGGCAGTCAGCCCCAGCATTTT	CASSVGGGSQPQHF
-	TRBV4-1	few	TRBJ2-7	TGCGCCAGCAGCCTAGGGGAGGACCCCGGGTACGAGCAGTACTTC	CASSLGEDPGYEQYF
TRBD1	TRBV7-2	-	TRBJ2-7	TGTGCCAGCAGCTTAGCAGGGGGCTACTCCTACGAGCAGTACTTC	CASSLAGGYSYEQYF
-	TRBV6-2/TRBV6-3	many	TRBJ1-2	TGTGCCAGCAGACTCGACCCGGCTAACTATGGCTACACCTTC	CASRLDPANYGYTF
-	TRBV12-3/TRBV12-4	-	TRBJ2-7	TGTGCCAGCAGTCCAATGGGGGGCACCTACGAGCAGTACTTC	CASSPMGGTYEQYF
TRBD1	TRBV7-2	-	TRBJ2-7	TGTGCCAGCAGCTTAGGGGCAGGGGGCAGCTACGAGCAGTACTTC	CASSLGAGGSYEQYF
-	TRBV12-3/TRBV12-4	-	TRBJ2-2	TGTGCCAGCAGTCCCCATAACACCGGGGAGCTGTTTTTT	CASSPHNTGELFF
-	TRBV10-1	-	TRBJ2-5	TGCGCCACCAGCCCCGCAGGGGTGGAGACCCAGTACTTC	CATSPAGVETQYF
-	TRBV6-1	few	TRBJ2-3	TGTGCCAGCAGCACGCCCCGGGGGGCCTTTAGCACAGATACGCAGTATTTT	CASSTPRGAFSTDTQYF
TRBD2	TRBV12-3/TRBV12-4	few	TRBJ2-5	TGTGCCAGCAGTTTAAGTTGGGAGGGAAATCAAGAGACCCAGTACTTC	CASSLSWEGNQETQYF
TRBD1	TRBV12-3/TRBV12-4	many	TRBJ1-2	TGTGCCAGCAGTCAGGGGGCTCGAGGCTACACCTTC	CASSQGARGYTF
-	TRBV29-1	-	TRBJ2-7	TGCAGCGTTGGGTCCACCTCCTACGAGCAGTACTTC	CSVGSTSYEQYF
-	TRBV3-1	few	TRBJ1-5	TGTGCCAGCAGCCAAGTTCAGGGCCAGCCCCAGCATTTT	CASSQVQGQPQHF
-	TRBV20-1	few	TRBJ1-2	TGCAGTGCTAGAGTACCGGGCGCGTTCTACACCTTC	CSARVPGAFYTF
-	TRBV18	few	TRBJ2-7	TGTGCCAGCTCACCAGCACGGGCTCATTCTTACGAGCAGTACTTC	CASSPARAHSYEQYF
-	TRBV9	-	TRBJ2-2	TGTGCCAGCAGCGTAGAGGGTATAGGACTTGCGGGTACCGGGGAGCTGTTTTTT	CASSVEGIGLAGTGELFF
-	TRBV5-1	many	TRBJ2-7	TGCGCCAGCACAGGTTCCTACGAGCAGTACTTC	CASTGSYEQYF
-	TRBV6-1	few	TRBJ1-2	TGTGCCAGCAGCGCCGGGACACATGAAGGCTACACCTTC	CASSAGTHEGYTF
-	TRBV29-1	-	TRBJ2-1	TGCAGCGTTGTATTCGGGGGAACAGGGGAGCAGTTCTTC	CSVVFGGTGEQFF
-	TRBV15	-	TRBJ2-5	TGTGCCACCAGCGCCCGGCAGGGGGAGACCCAGTACTTC	CATSARQGETQYF
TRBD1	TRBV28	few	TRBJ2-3	TGTGCCAGCAGTTTAACGGGACAGGGTAGGGATACGCAGTATTTT	CASSLTGQGRDTQYF
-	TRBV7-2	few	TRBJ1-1	TGTGCCAGCAGCCCGGTAGGGGTGACGGCGAACACTGAAGCTTTCTTT	CASSPVGVTANTEAFF